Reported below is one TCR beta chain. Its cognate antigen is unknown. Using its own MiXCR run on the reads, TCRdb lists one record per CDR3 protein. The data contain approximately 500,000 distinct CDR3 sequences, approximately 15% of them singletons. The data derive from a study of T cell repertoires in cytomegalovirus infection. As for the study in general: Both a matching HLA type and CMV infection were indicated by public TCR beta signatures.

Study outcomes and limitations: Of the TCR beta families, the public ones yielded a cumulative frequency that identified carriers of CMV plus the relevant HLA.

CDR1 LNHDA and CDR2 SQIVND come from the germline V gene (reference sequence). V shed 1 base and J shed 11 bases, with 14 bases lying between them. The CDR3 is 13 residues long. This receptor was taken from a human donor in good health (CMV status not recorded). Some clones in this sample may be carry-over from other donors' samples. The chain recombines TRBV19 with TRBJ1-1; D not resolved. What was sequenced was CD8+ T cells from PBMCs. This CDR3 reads CASSIVKGRQAFF. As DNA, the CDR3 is TGTGCCAGTAGTATAGTTAAAGGTCGTCAGGCTTTCTTT.